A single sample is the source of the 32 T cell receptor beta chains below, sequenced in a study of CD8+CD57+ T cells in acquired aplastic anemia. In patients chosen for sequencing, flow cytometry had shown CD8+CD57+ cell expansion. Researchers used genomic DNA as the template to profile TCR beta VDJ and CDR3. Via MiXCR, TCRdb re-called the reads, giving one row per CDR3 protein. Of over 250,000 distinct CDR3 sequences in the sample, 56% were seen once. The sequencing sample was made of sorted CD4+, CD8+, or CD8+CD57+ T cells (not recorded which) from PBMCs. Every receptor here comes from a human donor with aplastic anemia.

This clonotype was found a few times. The CDR3 reads CATSTKTGIGAEKLFF. CDR3 DNA sequence: TGTGCCACCAGCACCAAGACAGGAATTGGCGCTGAAAAACTGTTTTTT. This chain joins TRBV15 and TRBJ1-4; D is perhaps TRBD1 (6 bases). Germline lookup yields CDR1 LNHNV and CDR2 YYDKDF (reference sequence). V lost 4 bases and J 7 bases, leaving 19 bases between the germline ends. This CDR3 region has 16 residues.

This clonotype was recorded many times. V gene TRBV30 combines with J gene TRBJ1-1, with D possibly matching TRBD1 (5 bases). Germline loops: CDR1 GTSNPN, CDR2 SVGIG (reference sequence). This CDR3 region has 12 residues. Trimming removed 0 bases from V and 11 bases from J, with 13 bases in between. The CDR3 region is CAWSVLMGHAFF. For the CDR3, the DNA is TGTGCCTGGAGTGTACTAATGGGGCACGCTTTCTTT. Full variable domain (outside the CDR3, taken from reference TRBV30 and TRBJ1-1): SQTIHQWPATLVQPVGSPLSLECTVEGTSNPNLYWYRQAAGRGLQLLFYSVGIGQISSEVPQNLSASRPQDRQFILSSKKLLLSDSGFYLCAWSVLMGHAFFGQGTRLTVV.

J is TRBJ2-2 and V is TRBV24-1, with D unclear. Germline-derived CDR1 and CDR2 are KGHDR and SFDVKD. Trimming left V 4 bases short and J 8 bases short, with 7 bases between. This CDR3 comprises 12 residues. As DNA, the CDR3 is TGTGCCACCAGTGACCAGCTTGGGGAGCTGTTTTTT. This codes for CATSDQLGELFF.

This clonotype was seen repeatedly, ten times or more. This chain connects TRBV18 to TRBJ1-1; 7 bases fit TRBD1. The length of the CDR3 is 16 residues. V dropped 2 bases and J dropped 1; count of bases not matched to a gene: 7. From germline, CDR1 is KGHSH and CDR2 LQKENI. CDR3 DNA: TGTGCCAGCTCACCAGTAAAGGAGGGGGCGAACACTGAAGCTTTCTTT. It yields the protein CASSPVKEGANTEAFF.

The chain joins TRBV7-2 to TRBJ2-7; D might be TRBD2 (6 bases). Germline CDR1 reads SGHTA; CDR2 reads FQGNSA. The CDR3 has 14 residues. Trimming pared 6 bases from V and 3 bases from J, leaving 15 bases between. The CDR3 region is CASRLPGLYYEQYF. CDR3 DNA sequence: TGTGCCAGCAGATTACCGGGACTTTACTACGAGCAGTACTTC.

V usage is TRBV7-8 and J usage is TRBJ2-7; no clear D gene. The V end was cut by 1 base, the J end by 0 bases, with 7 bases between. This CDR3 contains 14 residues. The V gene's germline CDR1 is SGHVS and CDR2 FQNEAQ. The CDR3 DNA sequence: TGTGCCAGCAGCTTAGGATCTGCCTCCTACGAGCAGTACTTC. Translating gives CASSLGSASYEQYF.

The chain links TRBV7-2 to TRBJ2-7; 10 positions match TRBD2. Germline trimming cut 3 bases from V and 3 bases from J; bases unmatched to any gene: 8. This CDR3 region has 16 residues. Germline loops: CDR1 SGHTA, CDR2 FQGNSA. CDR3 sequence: CASSFEMVAGGYEQYF. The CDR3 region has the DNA TGTGCCAGCAGCTTTGAGATGGTAGCGGGAGGCTACGAGCAGTACTTC.

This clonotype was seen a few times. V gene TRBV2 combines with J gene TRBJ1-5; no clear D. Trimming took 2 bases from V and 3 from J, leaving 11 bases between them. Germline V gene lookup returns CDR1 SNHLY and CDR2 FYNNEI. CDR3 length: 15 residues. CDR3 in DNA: TGTGCCAGCAGTGAATGGTCAATCACCAATCAGCCCCAGCATTTT. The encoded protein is CASSEWSITNQPQHF.

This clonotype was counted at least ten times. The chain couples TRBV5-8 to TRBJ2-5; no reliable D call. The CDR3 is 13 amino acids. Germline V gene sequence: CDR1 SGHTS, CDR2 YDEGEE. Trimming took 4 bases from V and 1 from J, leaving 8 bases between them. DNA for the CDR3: TGTGCCAGCAGCCTCCGATCCCAAGAGACCCAGTACTTC. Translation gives CASSLRSQETQYF.

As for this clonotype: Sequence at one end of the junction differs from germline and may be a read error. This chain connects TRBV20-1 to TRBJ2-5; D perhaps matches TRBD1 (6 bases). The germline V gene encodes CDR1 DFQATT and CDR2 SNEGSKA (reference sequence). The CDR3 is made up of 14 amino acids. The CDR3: CSARGGLAQETKYF. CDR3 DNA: TGCAGTGCTAGAGGGGGGCTAGCCCAAGAGACCAAGTACTTC.

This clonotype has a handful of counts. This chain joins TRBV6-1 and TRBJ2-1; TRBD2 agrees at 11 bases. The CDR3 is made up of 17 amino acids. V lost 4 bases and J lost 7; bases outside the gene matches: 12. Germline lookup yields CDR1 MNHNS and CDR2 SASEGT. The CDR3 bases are TGTGCCAGCAGTGGGAATAGCGGGAGGGCCCTCCGGAATGAGCAGTTCTTC. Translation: CASSGNSGRALRNEQFF.

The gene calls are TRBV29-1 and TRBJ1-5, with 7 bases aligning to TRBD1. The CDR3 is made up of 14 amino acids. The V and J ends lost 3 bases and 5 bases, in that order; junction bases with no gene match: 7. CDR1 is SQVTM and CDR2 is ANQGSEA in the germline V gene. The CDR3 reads CSVDTDRAYQPQHF. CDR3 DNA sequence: TGCAGCGTTGATACCGACAGGGCTTATCAGCCCCAGCATTTT.

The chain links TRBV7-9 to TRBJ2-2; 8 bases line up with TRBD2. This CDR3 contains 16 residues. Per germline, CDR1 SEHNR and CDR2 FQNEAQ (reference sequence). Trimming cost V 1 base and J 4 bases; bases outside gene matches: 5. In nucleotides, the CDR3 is TGTGCCAGCAGCTTAGGAAGCGGGGGCCGCACCGGGGAGCTGTTTTTT. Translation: CASSLGSGGRTGELFF.

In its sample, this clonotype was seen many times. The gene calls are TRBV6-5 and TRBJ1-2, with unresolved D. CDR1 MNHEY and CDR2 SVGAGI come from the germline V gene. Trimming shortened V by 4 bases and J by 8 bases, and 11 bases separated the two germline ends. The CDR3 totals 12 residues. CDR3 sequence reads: CASSSPLGGYTF. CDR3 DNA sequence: TGTGCCAGCAGTTCCCCCCTGGGGGGCTACACCTTC.

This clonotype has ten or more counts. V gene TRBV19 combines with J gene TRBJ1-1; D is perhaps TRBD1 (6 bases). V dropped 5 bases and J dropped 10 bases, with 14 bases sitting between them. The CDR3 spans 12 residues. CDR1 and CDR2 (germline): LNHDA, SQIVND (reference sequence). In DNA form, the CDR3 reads TGTGCCAGTAGTCCCGAGACAGGTGGAGCTTTCTTT. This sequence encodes CASSPETGGAFF.

As DNA, the CDR3 is TGTGCCAGCAGTTACGGGGGTCACGGAACGAACACCGGGGAGCTGTTTTTT. Protein: CASSYGGHGTNTGELFF. The chain carries TRBV27 and TRBJ2-2; tentative D call: TRBD2 (6 bases). CDR1 is MNHEY and CDR2 is SMNVEV in the germline V gene (reference sequence). V was shortened by 4 bases and J by 0 bases, with 15 bases between the two germline ends. The CDR3 runs to 17 residues.

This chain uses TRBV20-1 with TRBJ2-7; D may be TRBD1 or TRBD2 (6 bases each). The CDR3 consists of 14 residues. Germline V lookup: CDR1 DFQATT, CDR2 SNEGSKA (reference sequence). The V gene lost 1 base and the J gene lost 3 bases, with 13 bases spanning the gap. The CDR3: CSARVPGAYYEQYF. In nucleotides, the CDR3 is TGCAGTGCTAGAGTGCCGGGGGCCTACTACGAGCAGTACTTC.

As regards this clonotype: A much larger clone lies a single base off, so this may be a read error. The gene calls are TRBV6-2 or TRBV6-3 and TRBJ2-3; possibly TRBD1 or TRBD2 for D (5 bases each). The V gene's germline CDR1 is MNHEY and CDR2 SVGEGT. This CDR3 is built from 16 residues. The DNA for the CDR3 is TGTGCCAACAGTTACCCTCAGGGAGTACCAAGTGATACGCAGTATTTT. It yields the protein CANSYPQGVPSDTQYF.

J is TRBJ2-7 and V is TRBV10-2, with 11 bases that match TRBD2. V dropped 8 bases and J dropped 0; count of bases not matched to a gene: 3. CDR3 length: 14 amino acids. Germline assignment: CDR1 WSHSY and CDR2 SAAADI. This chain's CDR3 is CASASGRPSYEQYF. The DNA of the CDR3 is TGCGCCAGCGCTAGCGGGAGGCCCTCCTACGAGCAGTACTTC.

This chain's CDR3 is CAISLGLAGGTPYQETQYF. In DNA form, the CDR3 reads TGTGCCATCAGCCTGGGACTAGCGGGGGGAACCCCGTACCAAGAGACCCAGTACTTC. The gene calls are TRBV10-3 and TRBJ2-5; 15 nucleotides line up with TRBD2. CDR1 ENHRY and CDR2 SYGVKD come from the germline V gene. The CDR3 sequence is 19 residues long. V lost 6 bases to trimming and J lost 0 bases; unmatched junction nucleotides: 11.

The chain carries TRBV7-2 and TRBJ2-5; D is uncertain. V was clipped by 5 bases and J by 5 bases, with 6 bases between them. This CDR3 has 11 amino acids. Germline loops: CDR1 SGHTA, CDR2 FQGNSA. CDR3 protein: CASSPAETQYF. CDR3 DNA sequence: TGTGCCAGCAGCCCTGCCGAGACCCAGTACTTC.

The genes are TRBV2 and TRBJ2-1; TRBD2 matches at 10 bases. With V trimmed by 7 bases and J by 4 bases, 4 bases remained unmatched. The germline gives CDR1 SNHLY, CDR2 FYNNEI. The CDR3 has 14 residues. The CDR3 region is CASTRLAGYNEQFF. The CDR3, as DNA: TGTGCCAGCACCCGACTAGCGGGTTACAATGAGCAGTTCTTC.

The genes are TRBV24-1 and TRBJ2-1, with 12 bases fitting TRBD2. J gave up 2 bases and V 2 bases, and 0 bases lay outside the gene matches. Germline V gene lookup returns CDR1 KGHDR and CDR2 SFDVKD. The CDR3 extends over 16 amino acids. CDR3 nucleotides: TGTGCCACCAGTGATTCTAGCGGGGGGGCCTACAATGAGCAGTTCTTC. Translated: CATSDSSGGAYNEQFF.

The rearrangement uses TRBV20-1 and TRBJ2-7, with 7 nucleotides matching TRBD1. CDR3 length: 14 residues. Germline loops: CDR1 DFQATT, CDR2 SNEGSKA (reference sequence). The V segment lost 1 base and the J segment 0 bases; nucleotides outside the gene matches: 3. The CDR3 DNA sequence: TGCAGTGCTAGAGGAGGGACAGACTCCTACGAGCAGTACTTC. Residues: CSARGGTDSYEQYF.

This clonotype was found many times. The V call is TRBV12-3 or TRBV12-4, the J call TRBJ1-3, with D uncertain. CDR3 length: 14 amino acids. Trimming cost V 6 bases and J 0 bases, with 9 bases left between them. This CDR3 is CASSFRNSGNTIYF. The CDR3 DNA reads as TGTGCCAGCAGCTTTAGAAACTCTGGAAACACCATATATTTT.

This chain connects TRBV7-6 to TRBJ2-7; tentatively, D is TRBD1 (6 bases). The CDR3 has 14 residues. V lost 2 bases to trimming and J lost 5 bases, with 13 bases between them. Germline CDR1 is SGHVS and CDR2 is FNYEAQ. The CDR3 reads CASSLFGGADEQYF. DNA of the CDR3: TGTGCCAGCAGCTTATTTGGGGGCGCAGACGAGCAGTACTTC.

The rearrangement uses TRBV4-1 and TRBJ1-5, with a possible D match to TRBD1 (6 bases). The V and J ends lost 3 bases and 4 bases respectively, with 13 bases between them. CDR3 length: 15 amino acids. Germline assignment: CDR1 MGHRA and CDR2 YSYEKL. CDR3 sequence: CASSQEGGQNQPQHF. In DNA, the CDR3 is TGCGCCAGCAGCCAGGAGGGGGGGCAGAATCAGCCCCAGCATTTT.

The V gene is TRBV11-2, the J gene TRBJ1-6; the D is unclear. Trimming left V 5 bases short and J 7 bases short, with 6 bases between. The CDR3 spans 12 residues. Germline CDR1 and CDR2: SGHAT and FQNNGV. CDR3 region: CASSNNNSPLHF. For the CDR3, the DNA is TGTGCCAGCAGCAACAACAATTCACCCCTCCACTTT.

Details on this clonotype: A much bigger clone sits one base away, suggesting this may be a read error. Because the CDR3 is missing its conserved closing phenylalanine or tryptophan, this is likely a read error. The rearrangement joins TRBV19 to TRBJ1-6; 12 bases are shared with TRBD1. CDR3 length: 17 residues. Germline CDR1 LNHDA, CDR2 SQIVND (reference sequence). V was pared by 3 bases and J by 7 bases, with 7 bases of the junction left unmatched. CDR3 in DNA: TGTGCCAGTAGTATGTTGGGACAGGGGGCGAAAAATTCACCCCTCCACCTT. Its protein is CASSMLGQGAKNSPLHL.

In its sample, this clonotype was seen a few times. The CDR3 spells CASSLELSGANVLTF. The CDR3 DNA is TGTGCCAGCAGTTTAGAGTTATCTGGGGCCAACGTCCTGACTTTC. V gene TRBV12-3 or TRBV12-4 combines with J gene TRBJ2-6; D unresolved. The CDR3 covers 15 residues. Deletions cut 1 base from V and 1 base from J, with 5 bases between.

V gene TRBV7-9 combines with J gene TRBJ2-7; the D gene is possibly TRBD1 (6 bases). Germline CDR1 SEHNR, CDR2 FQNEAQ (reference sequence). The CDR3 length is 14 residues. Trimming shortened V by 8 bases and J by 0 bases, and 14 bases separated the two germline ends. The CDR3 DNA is TGTGCCAGCGGTGCCGGGACATACTCCTACGAGCAGTACTTC. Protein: CASGAGTYSYEQYF.

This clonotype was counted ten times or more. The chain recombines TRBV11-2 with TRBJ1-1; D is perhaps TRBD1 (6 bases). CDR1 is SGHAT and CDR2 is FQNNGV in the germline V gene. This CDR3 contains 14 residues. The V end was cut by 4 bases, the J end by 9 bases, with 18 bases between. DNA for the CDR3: TGTGCCAGCAGCTCTCAGGGGTCGTATACTAAAGCTTTCTTT. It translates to CASSSQGSYTKAFF.